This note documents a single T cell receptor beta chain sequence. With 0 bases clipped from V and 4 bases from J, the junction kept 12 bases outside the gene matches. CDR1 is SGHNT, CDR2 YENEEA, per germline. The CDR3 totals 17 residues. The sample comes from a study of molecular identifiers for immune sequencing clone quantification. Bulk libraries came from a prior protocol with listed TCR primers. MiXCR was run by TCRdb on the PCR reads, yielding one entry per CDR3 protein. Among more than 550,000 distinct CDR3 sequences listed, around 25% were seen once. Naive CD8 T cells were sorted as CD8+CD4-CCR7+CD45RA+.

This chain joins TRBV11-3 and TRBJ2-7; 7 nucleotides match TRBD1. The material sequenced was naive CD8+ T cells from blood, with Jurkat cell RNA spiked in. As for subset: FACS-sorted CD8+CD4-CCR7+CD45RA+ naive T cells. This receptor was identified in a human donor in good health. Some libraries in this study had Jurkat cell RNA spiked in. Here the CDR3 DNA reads TGTGCCAGCAGCTTAGATCCCCCCCGGGGACAGCCATACGAGCAGTACTTC. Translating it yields CASSLDPPRGQPYEQYF.